This record looks at one T cell receptor beta chain sequence and its context. Its target is not known. This sample is part of a study of cytomegalovirus exposure and HLA in healthy donors. The CDR3 spans 13 residues. CDR1 and CDR2 from the germline V gene are SGHVS and FQNEAQ. Trimming cost V 5 bases and J 6 bases, with 14 bases left between them. Notes on the study in general: An analysis done earlier found most TCR beta V segments productive about 90% or about 30% of the time. Sequencing depth across donors, presence/absence analyses assumed, was roughly uniform.

PCR involved 60 Vbeta and 13 Jbeta primers. Clones were sequenced by immunoSEQ multiplex PCR, and TCRdb holds only the in-frame ones, with some missing. This repertoire shows approximately 280,000 clones, 86% found once; its top ten account for around 3.7%. The clonotype comes from a man aged 40-49 years in good health and CMV-seropositive. The J gene is TRBJ2-7, the V gene TRBV7-8; D not resolved. The sequencing sample was made of PBMCs. Here the CDR3 reads CASSPVDGSEQYF. CDR3 nucleotides: TGTGCCAGCAGCCCAGTTGATGGTTCCGAGCAGTACTTC.